A selection of T cell receptor beta chains follows, all from one sample in a study of human T cells and chemical hapten exposure. MiXCR was run by TCRdb on the RACE reads, yielding one entry per CDR3 protein. The repertoire holds a few hundred thousand distinct CDR3 sequences, with 4.5% to 5.5% as singletons. The sample consisted of whole blood, taken in connection with sensitization to the hapten diphenylcyclopropenone (DPC). The source of these receptors is a woman aged 18-29 years with alopecia areata. Some clones in this sample may be carry-over from other donors' samples. Both conserved end residues are part of each CDR3. Each record gives: J gene, V gene, clone size, D gene, CDR3 protein, CDR3 DNA. A D gene is named only where the DNA matches it firmly. Size is omitted from some rows. Given values are once, few, many or a class for expanded clones.

j_gene: TRBJ2-1
v_gene: TRBV4-2
abundance: few
d_gene: TRBD1
CDR3aa: CASSRFGQGEVRNEQFF
CDR3nt: TGTGCCAGCAGCCGTTTCGGACAGGGGGAAGTGAGGAATGAGCAGTTCTTC

j_gene: TRBJ2-2
v_gene: TRBV20-1
abundance: -
d_gene: -
CDR3aa: CSASSGVTGELFF
CDR3nt: TGCAGTGCTAGTTCAGGGGTCACCGGGGAGCTGTTTTTT

j_gene: TRBJ1-5
v_gene: TRBV20-1
abundance: few
d_gene: -
CDR3aa: CSASAGSNQPQHF
CDR3nt: TGCAGTGCTAGCGCCGGTAGCAATCAGCCCCAGCATTTT

j_gene: TRBJ2-7
v_gene: TRBV5-1
abundance: -
d_gene: TRBD2
CDR3aa: CASSRGLAGAGPYEQYF
CDR3nt: TGCGCCAGCAGCCGCGGCCTAGCGGGGGCCGGGCCCTACGAGCAGTACTTC

j_gene: TRBJ2-3
v_gene: TRBV6-1
abundance: many
d_gene: TRBD2
CDR3aa: CASSLLAGATDTQYF
CDR3nt: TGTGCCAGCAGCCTACTAGCGGGGGCCACAGATACGCAGTATTTT

j_gene: TRBJ2-3
v_gene: TRBV3-1
abundance: few
d_gene: TRBD2
CDR3aa: CASSLGLAGGRDTQYF
CDR3nt: TGTGCCAGCAGCCTCGGACTAGCGGGGGGCCGGGATACGCAGTATTTT

j_gene: TRBJ2-7
v_gene: TRBV2
abundance: few
d_gene: -
CDR3aa: CASSPQGHEQYF
CDR3nt: TGTGCCAGCAGCCCACAGGGTCACGAGCAGTACTTC

j_gene: TRBJ1-4
v_gene: TRBV29-1
abundance: many
d_gene: -
CDR3aa: CSVGRGREKLFF
CDR3nt: TGCAGCGTTGGAAGGGGCAGGGAAAAACTGTTTTTT

j_gene: TRBJ2-5
v_gene: TRBV9
abundance: many
d_gene: TRBD1
CDR3aa: CASSRMQGTGETQYF
CDR3nt: TGTGCCAGCAGCCGTATGCAGGGGACAGGAGAGACCCAGTACTTC

j_gene: TRBJ1-2
v_gene: TRBV11-2
abundance: few
d_gene: -
CDR3aa: CASSRYEYGYTF
CDR3nt: TGTGCCAGCAGCCGATATGAGTATGGCTACACCTTC

j_gene: TRBJ1-1
v_gene: TRBV5-1
abundance: few
d_gene: -
CDR3aa: CASTQQEGSHTEAFF
CDR3nt: TGCGCCAGCACCCAACAGGAGGGGTCCCACACTGAAGCTTTCTTT

j_gene: TRBJ1-3
v_gene: TRBV7-9
abundance: -
d_gene: -
CDR3aa: CASSLAIPGGSGNTIYF
CDR3nt: TGTGCCAGCAGCTTAGCGATCCCAGGAGGCTCTGGAAACACCATATATTTT

j_gene: TRBJ2-3
v_gene: TRBV4-3
abundance: many
d_gene: -
CDR3aa: CASSQEGSGTDTQYF
CDR3nt: TGCGCCAGCAGCCAGGAGGGGAGTGGGACAGATACGCAGTATTTT

j_gene: TRBJ1-3
v_gene: TRBV5-6
abundance: -
d_gene: TRBD1
CDR3aa: CASSPGGAGNTIYF
CDR3nt: TGTGCCAGCAGCCCAGGGGGTGCAGGAAACACCATATATTTT

j_gene: TRBJ2-3
v_gene: TRBV7-9
abundance: few
d_gene: -
CDR3aa: CASSLPRNTDTQYF
CDR3nt: TGTGCCAGCAGCTTACCGCGGAACACAGATACGCAGTATTTT

j_gene: TRBJ2-3
v_gene: TRBV4-1
abundance: -
d_gene: -
CDR3aa: CASSPVPHSTDTQYF
CDR3nt: TGCGCCAGCAGCCCGGTGCCGCATTCCACAGATACGCAGTATTTT